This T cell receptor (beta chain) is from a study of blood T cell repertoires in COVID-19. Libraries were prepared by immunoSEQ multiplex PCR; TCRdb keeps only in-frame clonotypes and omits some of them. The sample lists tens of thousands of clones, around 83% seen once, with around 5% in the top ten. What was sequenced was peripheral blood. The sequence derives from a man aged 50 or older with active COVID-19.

The CDR3 DNA reads as TGTGCCAGCAGTGAATTCGGAGGGGGCGTGGGTGAAAAACTGTTTTTT. Translated, it gives CASSEFGGGVGEKLFF. The V gene is TRBV25-1, the J gene TRBJ1-4; TRBD1 aligns across 7 bases. The J segment lost 7 bases and the V segment lost 1 base, leaving 9 bases of the junction unmatched. Germline lookup yields CDR1 MGHDK and CDR2 SYGVNS. The CDR3 is 16 residues long. Full variable domain (outside the CDR3, taken from reference TRBV25-1 and TRBJ1-4): EADIYQTPRYLVIGTGKKITLECSQTMGHDKMYWYQQDPGMELHLIHYSYGVNSTEKGDLSSESTVSRIRTEHFPLTLESARPSHTSQYLCASSEFGGGVGEKLFFGSGTQLSVL.